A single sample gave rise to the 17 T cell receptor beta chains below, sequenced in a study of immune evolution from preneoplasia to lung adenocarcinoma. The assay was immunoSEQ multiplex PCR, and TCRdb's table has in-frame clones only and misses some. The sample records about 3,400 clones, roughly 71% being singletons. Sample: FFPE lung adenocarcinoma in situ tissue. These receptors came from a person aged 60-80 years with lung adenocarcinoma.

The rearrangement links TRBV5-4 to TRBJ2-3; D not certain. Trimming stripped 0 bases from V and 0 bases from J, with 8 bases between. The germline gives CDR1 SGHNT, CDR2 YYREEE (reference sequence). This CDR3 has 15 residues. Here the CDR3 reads CASSLDYLSTDTQYF. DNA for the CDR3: TGTGCCAGCAGCTTGGACTACCTTAGCACAGATACGCAGTATTTT. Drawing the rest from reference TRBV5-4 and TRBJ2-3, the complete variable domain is ETGVTQSPTHLIKTRGQQVTLRCSSQSGHNTVSWYQQALGQGPQFIFQYYREEENGRGNFPPRFSGLQFPNYSSELNVNALELDDSALYLCASSLDYLSTDTQYFGPGTRLTVL.

For the CDR3, the DNA is TGTGCCAGCACCACAGGGGTGGGAAACACCATATATTTT. It specifies CASTTGVGNTIYF. V usage is TRBV9 and J usage is TRBJ1-3, with TRBD1 matching over 7 bases. With V trimmed by 6 bases and J by 4 bases, 4 bases remained unmatched. This CDR3 is 13 amino acids long. Germline CDR1 reads SGDLS; CDR2 reads YYNGEE.

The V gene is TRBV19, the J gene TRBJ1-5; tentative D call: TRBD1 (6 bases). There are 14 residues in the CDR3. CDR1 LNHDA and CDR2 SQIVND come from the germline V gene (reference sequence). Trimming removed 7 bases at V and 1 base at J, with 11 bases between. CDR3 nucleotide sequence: TGTGCCAGTATGATCGGACAGAGCAATCAGCCCCAGCATTTT. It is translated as CASMIGQSNQPQHF.

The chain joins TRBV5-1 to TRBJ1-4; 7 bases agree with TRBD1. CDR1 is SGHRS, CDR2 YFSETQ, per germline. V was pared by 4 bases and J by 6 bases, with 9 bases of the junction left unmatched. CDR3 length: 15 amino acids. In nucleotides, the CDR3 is TGCGCCAGCAGCCCGGGTGGGACAGATTATGAAAAACTGTTTTTT. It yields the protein CASSPGGTDYEKLFF.

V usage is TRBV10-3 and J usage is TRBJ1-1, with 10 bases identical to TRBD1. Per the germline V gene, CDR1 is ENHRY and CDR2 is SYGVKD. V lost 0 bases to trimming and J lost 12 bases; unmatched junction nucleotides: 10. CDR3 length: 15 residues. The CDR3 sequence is CAISESVRDRGGTFF. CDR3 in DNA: TGTGCCATCAGTGAGTCAGTCCGGGACAGGGGTGGAACTTTCTTT.

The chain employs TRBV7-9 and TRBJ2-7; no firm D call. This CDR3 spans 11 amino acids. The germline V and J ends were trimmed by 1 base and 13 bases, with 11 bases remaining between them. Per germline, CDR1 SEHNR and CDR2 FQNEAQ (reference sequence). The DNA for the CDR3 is TGTGCCAGCAGCTTAGGACCGCTCCGCTACTTC. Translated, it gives CASSLGPLRYF. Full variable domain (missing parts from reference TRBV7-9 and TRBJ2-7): DTGVSQNPRHKITKRGQNVTFRCDPISEHNRLYWYRQTLGQGPEFLTYFQNEAQLEKSRLLSDRFSAERPKGSFSTLEIQRTEQGDSAMYLCASSLGPLRYFGPGTRLTVT.

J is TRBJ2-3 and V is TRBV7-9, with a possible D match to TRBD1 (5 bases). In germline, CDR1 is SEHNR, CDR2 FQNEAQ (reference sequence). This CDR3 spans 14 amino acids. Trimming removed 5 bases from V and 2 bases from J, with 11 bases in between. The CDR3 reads CASSRQPPTDTQYF. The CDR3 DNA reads TGTGCCAGCAGCCGACAGCCTCCCACAGATACGCAGTATTTT.

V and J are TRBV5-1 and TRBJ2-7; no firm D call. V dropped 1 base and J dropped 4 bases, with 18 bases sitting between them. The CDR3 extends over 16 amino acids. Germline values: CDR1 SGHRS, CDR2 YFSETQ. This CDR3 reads CASSLSGSTAVYEQYF. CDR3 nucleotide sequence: TGCGCCAGCAGCTTGTCGGGCAGTACGGCCGTTTACGAGCAGTACTTC. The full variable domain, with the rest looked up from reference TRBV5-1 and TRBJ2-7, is KAGVTQTPRYLIKTRGQQVTLSCSPISGHRSVSWYQQTPGQGLQFLFEYFSETQRNKGNFPGRFSGRQFSNSRSEMNVSTLELGDSALYLCASSLSGSTAVYEQYFGPGTRLTVT.

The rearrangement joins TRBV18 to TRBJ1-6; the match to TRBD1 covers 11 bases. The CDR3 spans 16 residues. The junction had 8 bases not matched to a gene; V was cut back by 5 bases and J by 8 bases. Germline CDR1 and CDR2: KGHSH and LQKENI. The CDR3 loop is CASSSGTGGLDSPLHF. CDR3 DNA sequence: TGTGCCAGCTCAAGCGGGACAGGGGGGTTGGATTCACCCCTCCACTTT. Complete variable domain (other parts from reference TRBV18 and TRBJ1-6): NAGVMQNPRHLVRRRGQEARLRCSPMKGHSHVYWYRQLPEEGLKFMVYLQKENIIDESGMPKERFSAEFPKEGPSILRIQQVVRGDSAAYFCASSSGTGGLDSPLHFGNGTRLTVT.

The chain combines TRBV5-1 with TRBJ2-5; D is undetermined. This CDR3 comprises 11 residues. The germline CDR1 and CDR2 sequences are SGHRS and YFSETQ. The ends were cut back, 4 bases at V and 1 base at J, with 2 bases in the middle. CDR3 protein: CASSRQETQYF. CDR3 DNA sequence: TGCGCCAGCAGCCGCCAAGAGACCCAGTACTTC.

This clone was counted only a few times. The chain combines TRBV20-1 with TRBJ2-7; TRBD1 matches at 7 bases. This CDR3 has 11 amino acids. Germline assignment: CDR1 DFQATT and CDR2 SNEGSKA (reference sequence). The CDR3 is CGGQKDYEQYF. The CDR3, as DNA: TGCGGGGGACAGAAGGATTACGAGCAGTACTTC.

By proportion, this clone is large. CDR3 residues: CASSPPSAREQYF. CDR3 in DNA: TGTGCCAGCTCACCACCGTCAGCGCGTGAGCAGTACTTC. The rearrangement uses TRBV18 and TRBJ2-7; no definite D call. The CDR3 length is 13 residues. The ends were cut back, 0 bases at V and 7 bases at J, with 10 bases in the middle. Germline CDR1 is KGHSH and CDR2 is LQKENI.

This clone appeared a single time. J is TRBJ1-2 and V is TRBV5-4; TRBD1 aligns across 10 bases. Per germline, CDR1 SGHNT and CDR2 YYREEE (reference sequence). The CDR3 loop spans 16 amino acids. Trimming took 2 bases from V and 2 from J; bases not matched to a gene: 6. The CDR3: CASSLAGQGSNYGYTF. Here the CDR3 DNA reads TGTGCCAGCAGCTTAGCGGGACAGGGGTCCAACTATGGCTACACCTTC.

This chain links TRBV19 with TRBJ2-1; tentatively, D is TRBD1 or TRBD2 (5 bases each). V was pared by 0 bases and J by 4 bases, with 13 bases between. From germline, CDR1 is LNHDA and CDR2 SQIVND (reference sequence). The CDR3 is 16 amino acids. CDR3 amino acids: CASSIEEAGWYNEQFF. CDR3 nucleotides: TGTGCCAGTAGTATAGAGGAGGCAGGGTGGTACAATGAGCAGTTCTTC.

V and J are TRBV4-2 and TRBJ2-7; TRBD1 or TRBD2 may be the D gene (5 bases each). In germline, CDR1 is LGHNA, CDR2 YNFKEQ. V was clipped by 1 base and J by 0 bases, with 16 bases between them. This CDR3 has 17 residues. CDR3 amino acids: CASSQVWTEGPSYEQYF. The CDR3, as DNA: TGTGCCAGCAGCCAAGTCTGGACCGAGGGACCCTCCTACGAGCAGTACTTC.

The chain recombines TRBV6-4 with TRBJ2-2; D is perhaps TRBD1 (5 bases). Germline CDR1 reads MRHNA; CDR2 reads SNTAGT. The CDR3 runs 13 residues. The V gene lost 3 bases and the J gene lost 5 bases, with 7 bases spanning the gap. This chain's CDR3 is CASSESGTGELFF. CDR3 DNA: TGTGCCAGCAGTGAATCAGGGACCGGGGAGCTGTTTTTT.

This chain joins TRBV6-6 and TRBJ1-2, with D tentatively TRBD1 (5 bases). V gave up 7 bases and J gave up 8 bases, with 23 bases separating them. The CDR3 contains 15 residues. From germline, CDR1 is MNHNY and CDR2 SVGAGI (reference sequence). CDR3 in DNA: TGTGCCAGCATCCAACGCGAGGGTGGGGCAGGAGGCTACACCTTC. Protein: CASIQREGGAGGYTF.